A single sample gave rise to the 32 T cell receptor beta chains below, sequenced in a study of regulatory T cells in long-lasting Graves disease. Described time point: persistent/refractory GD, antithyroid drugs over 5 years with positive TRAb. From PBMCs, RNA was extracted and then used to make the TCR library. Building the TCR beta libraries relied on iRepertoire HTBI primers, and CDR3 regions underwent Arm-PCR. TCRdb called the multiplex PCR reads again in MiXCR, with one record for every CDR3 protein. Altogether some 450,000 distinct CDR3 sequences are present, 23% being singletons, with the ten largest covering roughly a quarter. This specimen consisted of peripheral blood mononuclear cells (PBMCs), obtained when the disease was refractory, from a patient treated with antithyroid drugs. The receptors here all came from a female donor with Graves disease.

For the CDR3, the DNA is TGCGCCAGCAGCTTCCTAGCGGGAGGGATACCCGGGGAGCTGTTTTTT. Translating gives CASSFLAGGIPGELFF. The rearrangement uses TRBV5-1 and TRBJ2-2; 12 bases match TRBD2. V was clipped by 2 bases and J by 6 bases; unmatched bases: 5. Germline V gives CDR1 SGHRS, CDR2 YFSETQ. This CDR3 region has 16 residues.

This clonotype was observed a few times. The CDR3 coding sequence is TGCAGTGCTATACTTACAGGGGGCAGGACTGAAGCTTTCTTT. Residues: CSAILTGGRTEAFF. The J gene is TRBJ1-1, the V gene TRBV20-1, with 9 positions matching TRBD1. The CDR3 has 14 residues. The trim removed 4 bases at V and 5 bases at J, leaving 8 bases unmatched. CDR1 is DFQATT and CDR2 is SNEGSKA in the germline V gene (reference sequence).

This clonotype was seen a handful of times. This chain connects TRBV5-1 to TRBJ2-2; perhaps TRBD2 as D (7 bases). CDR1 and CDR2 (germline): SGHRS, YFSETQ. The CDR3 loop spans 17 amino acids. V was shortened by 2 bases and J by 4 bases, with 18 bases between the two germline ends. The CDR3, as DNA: TGCGCCAGCAGCTTACGGGGCGGGGGCCGTATCACCGGGGAGCTGTTTTTT. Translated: CASSLRGGGRITGELFF.

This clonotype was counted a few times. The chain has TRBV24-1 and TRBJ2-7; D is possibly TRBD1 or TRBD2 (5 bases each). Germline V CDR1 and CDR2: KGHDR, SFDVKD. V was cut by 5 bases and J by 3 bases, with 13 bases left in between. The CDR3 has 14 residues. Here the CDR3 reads CATSAPGRDYEQYF. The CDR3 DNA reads TGTGCCACCAGTGCGCCGGGACGCGACTACGAGCAGTACTTC.

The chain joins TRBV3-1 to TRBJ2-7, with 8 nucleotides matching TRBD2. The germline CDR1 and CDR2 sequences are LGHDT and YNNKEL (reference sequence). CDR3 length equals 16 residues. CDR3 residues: CTKNRLAQLSSYEQYF. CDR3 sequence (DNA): TGTACAAAGAATCGACTAGCGCAATTGAGCTCCTACGAGCAGTACTTC.

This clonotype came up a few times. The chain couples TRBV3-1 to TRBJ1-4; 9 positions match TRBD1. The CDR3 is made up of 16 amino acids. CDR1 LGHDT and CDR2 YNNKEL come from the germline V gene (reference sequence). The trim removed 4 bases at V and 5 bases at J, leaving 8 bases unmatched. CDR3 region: CASSPGKGTGNEKLFF. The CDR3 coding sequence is TGTGCCAGCAGCCCCGGAAAGGGGACAGGGAATGAAAAACTGTTTTTT.

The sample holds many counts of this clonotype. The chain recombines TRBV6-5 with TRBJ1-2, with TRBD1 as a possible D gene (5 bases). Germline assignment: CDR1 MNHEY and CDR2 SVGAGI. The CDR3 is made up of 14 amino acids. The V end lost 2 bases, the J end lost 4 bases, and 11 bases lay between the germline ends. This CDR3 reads CASSYTRQSYGYTF. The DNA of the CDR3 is TGTGCCAGCAGTTACACACGACAGTCCTATGGCTACACCTTC.

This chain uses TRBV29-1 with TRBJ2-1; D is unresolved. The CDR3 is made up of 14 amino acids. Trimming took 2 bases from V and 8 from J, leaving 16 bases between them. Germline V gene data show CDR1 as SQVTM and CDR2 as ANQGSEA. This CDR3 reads CSVEYLTGLDEQFF. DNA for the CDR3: TGCAGCGTTGAATATCTGACGGGCTTAGATGAGCAGTTCTTC.

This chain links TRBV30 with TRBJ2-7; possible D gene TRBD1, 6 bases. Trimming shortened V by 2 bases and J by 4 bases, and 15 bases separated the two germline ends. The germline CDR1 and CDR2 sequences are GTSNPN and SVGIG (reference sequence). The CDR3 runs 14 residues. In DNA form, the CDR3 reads TGTGCCTGGAGTTCCGGGACATTCCCTTACGAGCAGTACTTC. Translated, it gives CAWSSGTFPYEQYF.

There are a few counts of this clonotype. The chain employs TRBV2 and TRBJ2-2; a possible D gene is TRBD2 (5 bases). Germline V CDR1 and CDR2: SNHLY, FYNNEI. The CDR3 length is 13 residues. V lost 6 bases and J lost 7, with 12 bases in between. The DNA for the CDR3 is TGTGCCAGCAGACTAGGGTTGAGCGGGGAGCTGTTTTTT. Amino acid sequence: CASRLGLSGELFF.

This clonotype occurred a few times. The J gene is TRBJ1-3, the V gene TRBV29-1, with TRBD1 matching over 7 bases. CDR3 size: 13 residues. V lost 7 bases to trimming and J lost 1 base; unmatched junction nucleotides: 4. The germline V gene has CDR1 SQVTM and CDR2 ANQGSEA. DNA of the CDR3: TGCAGCGCCGGCAGGGGGTCTGGAAACACCATATATTTT. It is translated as CSAGRGSGNTIYF. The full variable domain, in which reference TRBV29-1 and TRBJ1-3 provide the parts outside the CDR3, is SAVISQKPSRDICQRGTSLTIQCQVDSQVTMMFWYRQQPGQSLTLIATANQGSEATYESGFVIDKFPISRPNLTFSTLTVSNMSPEDSSIYLCSAGRGSGNTIYFGEGSWLTVV.

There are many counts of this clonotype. The DNA for the CDR3 is TGTGCCAGCAGTGAGGGGAGAAGCACCGGGGAGCTGTTTTTT. This encodes CASSEGRSTGELFF. V gene TRBV2 combines with J gene TRBJ2-2; a weak D match, TRBD2 (5 bases). The germline V gene has CDR1 SNHLY and CDR2 FYNNEI. The V end lost 3 bases, the J end lost 4 bases, and 9 bases lay between the germline ends. This CDR3 has 14 amino acids.

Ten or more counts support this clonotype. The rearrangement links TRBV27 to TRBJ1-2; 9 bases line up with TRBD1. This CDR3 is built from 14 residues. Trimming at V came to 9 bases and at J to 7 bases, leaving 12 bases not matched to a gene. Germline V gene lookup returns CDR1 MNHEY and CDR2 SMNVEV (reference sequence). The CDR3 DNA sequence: TGTGCCAGGGACCAAGAAACAGGGGGCCGTGGCTACACCTTC. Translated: CARDQETGGRGYTF.

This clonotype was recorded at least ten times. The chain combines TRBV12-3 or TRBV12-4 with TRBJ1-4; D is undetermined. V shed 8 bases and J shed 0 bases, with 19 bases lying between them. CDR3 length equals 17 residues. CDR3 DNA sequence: TGTGCCAGCCTGAGCATAGGGCACGATGCAACTAATGAAAAACTGTTTTTT. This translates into CASLSIGHDATNEKLFF.

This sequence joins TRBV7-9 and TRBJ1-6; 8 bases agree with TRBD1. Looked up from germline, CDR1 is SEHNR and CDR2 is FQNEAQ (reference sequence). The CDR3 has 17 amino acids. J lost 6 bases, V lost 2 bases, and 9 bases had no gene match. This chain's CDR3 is CASSLLQGDRGNSPLHF. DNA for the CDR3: TGTGCCAGCAGCTTATTACAGGGGGATAGGGGTAATTCACCCCTCCACTTT.

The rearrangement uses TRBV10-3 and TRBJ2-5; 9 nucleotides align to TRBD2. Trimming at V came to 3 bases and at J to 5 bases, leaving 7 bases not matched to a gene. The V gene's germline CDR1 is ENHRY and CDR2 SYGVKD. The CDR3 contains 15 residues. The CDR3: CAISDASGKRETQYF. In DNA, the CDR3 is TGTGCCATCAGTGATGCTAGCGGGAAAAGGGAGACCCAGTACTTC.

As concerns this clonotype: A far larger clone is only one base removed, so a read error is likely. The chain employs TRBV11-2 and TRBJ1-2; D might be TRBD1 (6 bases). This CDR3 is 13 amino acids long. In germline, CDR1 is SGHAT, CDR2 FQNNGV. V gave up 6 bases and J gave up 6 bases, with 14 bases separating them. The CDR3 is CASRPTGPHGYTF. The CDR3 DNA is TGTGCCAGCAGACCGACAGGTCCCCATGGCTACACCTTC. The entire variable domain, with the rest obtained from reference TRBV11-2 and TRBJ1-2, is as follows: EAGVAQSPRYKIIEKRQSVAFWCNPISGHATLYWYQQILGQGPKLLIQFQNNGVVDDSQLPKDRFSAERLKGVDSTLKIQPAKLEDSAVYLCASRPTGPHGYTFGSGTRLTVV.

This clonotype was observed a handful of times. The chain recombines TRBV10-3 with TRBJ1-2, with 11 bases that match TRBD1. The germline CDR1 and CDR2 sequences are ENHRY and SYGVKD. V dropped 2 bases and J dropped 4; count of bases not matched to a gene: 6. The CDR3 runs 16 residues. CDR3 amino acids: CAISEARGTGGYGYTF. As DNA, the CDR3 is TGTGCCATCAGTGAGGCGCGCGGGACAGGGGGCTATGGCTACACCTTC.

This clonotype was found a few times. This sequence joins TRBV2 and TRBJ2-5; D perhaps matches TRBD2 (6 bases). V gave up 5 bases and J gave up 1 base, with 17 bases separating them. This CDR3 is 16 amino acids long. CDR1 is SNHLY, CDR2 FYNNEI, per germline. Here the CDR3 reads CASSPVAGTRQETQYF. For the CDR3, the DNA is TGTGCCAGCAGTCCGGTGGCGGGAACCCGCCAAGAGACCCAGTACTTC. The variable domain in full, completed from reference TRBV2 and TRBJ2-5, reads EPEVTQTPSHQVTQMGQEVILRCVPISNHLYFYWYRQILGQKVEFLVSFYNNEISEKSEIFDDQFSVERPDGSNFTLKIRSTKLEDSAMYFCASSPVAGTRQETQYFGPGTRLLVL.

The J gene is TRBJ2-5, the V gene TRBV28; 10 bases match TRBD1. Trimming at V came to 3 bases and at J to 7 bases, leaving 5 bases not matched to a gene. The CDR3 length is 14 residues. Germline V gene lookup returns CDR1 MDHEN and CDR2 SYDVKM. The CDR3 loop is CASSLGTGVLTQYF. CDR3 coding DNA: TGTGCCAGCAGTTTGGGGACAGGGGTCCTGACCCAGTACTTC.

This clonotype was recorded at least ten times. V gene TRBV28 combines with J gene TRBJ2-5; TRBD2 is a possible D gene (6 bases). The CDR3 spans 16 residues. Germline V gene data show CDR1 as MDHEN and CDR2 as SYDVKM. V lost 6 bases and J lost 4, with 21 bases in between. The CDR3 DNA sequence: TGTGCCAGCAGAGAGCTCCTACGTGCGGGGCTAGAGACCCAGTACTTC. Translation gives CASRELLRAGLETQYF. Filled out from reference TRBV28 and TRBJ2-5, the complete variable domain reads DVKVTQSSRYLVKRTGEKVFLECVQDMDHENMFWYRQDPGLGLRLIYFSYDVKMKEKGDIPEGYSVSREKKERFSLILESASTNQTSMYLCASRELLRAGLETQYFGPGTRLLVL.

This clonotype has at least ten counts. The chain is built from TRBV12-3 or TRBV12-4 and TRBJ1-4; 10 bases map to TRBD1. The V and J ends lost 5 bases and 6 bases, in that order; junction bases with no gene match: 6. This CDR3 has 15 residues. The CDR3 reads CASSPRDRGHEKLFF. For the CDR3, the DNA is TGTGCCAGCAGTCCCCGGGACAGGGGACATGAAAAACTGTTTTTT.

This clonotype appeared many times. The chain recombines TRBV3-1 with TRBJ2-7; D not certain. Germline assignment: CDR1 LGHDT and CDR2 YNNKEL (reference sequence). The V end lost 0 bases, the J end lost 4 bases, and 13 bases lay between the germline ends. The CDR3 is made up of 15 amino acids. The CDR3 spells CASSQDVGPWYEQYF. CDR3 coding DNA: TGTGCCAGCAGCCAAGATGTAGGACCGTGGTACGAGCAGTACTTC.

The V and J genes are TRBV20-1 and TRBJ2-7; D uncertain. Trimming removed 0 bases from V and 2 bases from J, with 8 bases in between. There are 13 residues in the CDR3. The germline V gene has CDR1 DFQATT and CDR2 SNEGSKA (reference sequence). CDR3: CSARDLWTYEQYF. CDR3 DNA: TGCAGTGCTAGAGACCTTTGGACCTACGAGCAGTACTTC.

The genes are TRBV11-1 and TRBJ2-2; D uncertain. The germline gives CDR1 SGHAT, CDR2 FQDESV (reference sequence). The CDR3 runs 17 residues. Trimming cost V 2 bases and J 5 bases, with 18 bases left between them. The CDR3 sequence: CASSLKGGSYWTGELFF. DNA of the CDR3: TGTGCCAGCAGCTTAAAAGGTGGAAGCTACTGGACCGGGGAGCTGTTTTTT.

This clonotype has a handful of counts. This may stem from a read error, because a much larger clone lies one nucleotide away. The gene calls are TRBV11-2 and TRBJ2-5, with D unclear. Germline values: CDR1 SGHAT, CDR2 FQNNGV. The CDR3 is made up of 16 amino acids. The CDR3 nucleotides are TGTGCCAGCAGCTTAGTTTTTTCCGGGCGACAAGGGACCCAGTACTTC. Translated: CASSLVFSGRQGTQYF.

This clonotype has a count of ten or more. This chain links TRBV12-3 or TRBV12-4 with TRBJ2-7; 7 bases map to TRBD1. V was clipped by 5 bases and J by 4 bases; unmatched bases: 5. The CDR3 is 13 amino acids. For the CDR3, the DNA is TGTGCCAGCAGTACAGGGGTGGAGTACGAGCAGTACTTC. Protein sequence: CASSTGVEYEQYF.

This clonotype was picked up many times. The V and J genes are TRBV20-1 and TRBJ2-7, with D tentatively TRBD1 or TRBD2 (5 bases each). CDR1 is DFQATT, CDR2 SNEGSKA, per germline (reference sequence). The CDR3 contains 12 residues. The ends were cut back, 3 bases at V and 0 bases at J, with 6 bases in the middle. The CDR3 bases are TGCAGTGCTAGCGGGGCCTCCTACGAGCAGTACTTC. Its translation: CSASGASYEQYF.

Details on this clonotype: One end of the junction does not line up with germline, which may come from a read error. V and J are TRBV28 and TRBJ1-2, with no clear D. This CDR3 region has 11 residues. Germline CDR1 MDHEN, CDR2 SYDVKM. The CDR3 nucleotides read TGTGCCAGCAGTTTAGGCGGCGGCTGCACCTTC. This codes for CASSLGGGCTF.

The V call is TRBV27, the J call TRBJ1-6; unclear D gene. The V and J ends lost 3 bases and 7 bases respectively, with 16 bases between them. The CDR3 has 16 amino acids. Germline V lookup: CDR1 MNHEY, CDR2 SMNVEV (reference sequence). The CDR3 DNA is TGTGCCAGCAGTTTTAACCCACCGGGAGAGAATTCACCCCTCCACTTT. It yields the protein CASSFNPPGENSPLHF.

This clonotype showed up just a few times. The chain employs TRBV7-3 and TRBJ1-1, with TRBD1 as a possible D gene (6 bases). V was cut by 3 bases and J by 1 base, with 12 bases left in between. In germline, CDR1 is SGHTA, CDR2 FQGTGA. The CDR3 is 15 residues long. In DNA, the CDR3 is TGTGCCAGCAGCTTTGGGGGGGCGACGAACACTGAAGCTTTCTTT. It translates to CASSFGGATNTEAFF.

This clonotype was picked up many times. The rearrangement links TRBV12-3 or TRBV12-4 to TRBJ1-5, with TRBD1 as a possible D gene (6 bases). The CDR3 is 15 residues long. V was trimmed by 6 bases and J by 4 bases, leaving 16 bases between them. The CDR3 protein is CASSPPGGENQPQHF. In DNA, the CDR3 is TGTGCCAGCAGCCCACCGGGGGGCGAGAATCAGCCCCAGCATTTT.